One T cell receptor beta chain is described in this entry. J lost 5 bases, V lost 1 base, and 5 bases had no gene match. This CDR3 region has 14 residues. From germline, CDR1 is LGHNA and CDR2 YNFKEQ. These data come from a study of sequential checkpoint blockade in melanoma. Looking at the study overall: Randomization was 1:1 between first-line nivolumab→ipilimumab and ipilimumab→nivolumab. Maintenance nivolumab came after either treatment sequence.

Some clones are missing from TCRdb's copy, which holds only in-frame ones; the method was immunoSEQ multiplex PCR. Of some 11,000 clones listed, about four fifths were seen once; the top ten hold approximately 10%. This sample's treatment: randomized to nivolumab then ipilimumab (arm A) or the reverse (arm B). DNA-damaging chemotherapy had not been given to any patient beforehand. PBMC sorting kept live CD3+CD8+ cells without CD19 or CD56. This receptor was identified in a human donor with melanoma. This material consisted of CD8+ T cells sorted from blood (inferred from file names), taken from a patient given nivolumab and ipilimumab in sequence. V and J are TRBV4-2 and TRBJ2-7; TRBD1 agrees at 7 bases. CDR3 sequence: CASSQGDSNDEQYF. The CDR3 DNA reads as TGTGCCAGCAGCCAAGGGGACAGCAACGACGAGCAGTACTTC.